This T cell receptor beta chain originates from a study of blood T cell repertoires in COVID-19. Study-level information: Whether acute or convalescent, the COVID-19 samples came from the United States, Italy and Spain. From T cells, B-cell-depleted T cells, or PBMCs came the material, which was cDNA or gDNA.

The assay was immunoSEQ multiplex PCR, and TCRdb's table has in-frame clones only and misses some. The sample consists of 35,000 or so clones, around nine tenths of them appearing once. This CDR3 spans 13 amino acids. The germline V gene has CDR1 MNHEY and CDR2 SVGAGI. Trimming shortened V by 2 bases and J by 12 bases, and 16 bases separated the two germline ends. The TCR sequence derives from an older man with acute or convalescent COVID-19. The sequenced sample was peripheral blood. This sequence joins TRBV6-5 and TRBJ1-2; possible D gene TRBD1, 5 bases. The CDR3 here is CASSYPDPGVDTF. The CDR3 nucleotides read TGTGCCAGCAGTTACCCAGACCCGGGGGTTGACACCTTC.